This T cell receptor beta chain was sequenced during a study of cytomegalovirus exposure and HLA in healthy donors. General observations from the study: TCR beta sequences reportedly predicted the HLA-A and HLA-B alleles of most subjects accurately. As was reported, the classifier diagnosed cytomegalovirus status with high specificity and sensitivity.

Germline V gives CDR1 SGHDN, CDR2 FVKESK. The V segment lost 1 base and the J segment 5 bases; nucleotides outside the gene matches: 3. The CDR3 runs to 15 residues. Details on this clone: As yet, its antigen is unknown.

A multiplex PCR was run with 60 Vbeta primers and 13 Jbeta primers. Here immunoSEQ multiplex PCR was the method, and the copy in TCRdb shows in-frame clones only, minus some. The data show roughly 100,000 clones, about three fifths seen once. The clonotype was recovered from a human donor in good health. Sequences were obtained from PBMCs. The chain employs TRBV14 and TRBJ2-1; 9 bases align to TRBD2. CDR3 loop: CASSQASGINNEQFF. The DNA for the CDR3 is TGTGCCAGCAGCCAAGCTAGCGGGATAAACAATGAGCAGTTCTTC.